The present T cell receptor beta chain was sequenced within a study of T cells in Graves' hyperthyroidism and ophthalmopathy. TCR beta CDR3 regions were amplified from RNA. The TCR CDR3 was amplified in a first-round RT-PCR using the HTBI primer set. TCRdb called the multiplex PCR reads again in MiXCR, with one record for every CDR3 protein. The top ten clones hold approximately 10% of a sample with approximately 400,000 distinct CDR3 sequences, over 11% of them seen once. Germline V gives CDR1 SGHVS, CDR2 FQNEAQ. The CDR3 spans 16 residues. With 5 bases clipped from V and 1 base from J, the junction kept 6 bases outside the gene matches. Whole-study results and caveats: Peripheral blood also featured most of the thyroid clonotypes expanded above 0.001.

Many counts were recorded for this clonotype. Its antigen is as yet unknown. Sequences were obtained from blood. The V and J genes are TRBV7-8 and TRBJ2-5, with TRBD2 matching 11 bases. The source of this sequence is an older woman with Graves' hyperthyroidism. CDR3 amino acids: CASSLAGTSGQETQYF. The CDR3 DNA follows: TGTGCCAGCAGCCTGGCAGGGACTAGCGGCCAAGAGACCCAGTACTTC.